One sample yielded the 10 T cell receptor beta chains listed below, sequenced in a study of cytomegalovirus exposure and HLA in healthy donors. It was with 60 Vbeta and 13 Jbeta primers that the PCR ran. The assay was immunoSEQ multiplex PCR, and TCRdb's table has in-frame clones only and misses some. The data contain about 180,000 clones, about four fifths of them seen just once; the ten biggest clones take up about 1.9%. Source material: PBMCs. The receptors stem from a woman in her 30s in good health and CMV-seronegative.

CDR3 sequence: CASTDGAGKGKYGYTF. DNA of the CDR3: TGTGCCAGCACTGATGGGGCAGGCAAAGGGAAGTATGGCTACACCTTC. The chain links TRBV9 to TRBJ1-2; perhaps TRBD1 as D (5 bases). V lost 6 bases, J lost 5 bases, and 23 bases lay in between. Per germline, CDR1 SGDLS and CDR2 YYNGEE. The CDR3 consists of 16 residues.

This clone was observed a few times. CDR3: CASSLLPGQGIETQYF. CDR3 in DNA: TGTGCCAGCAGCTTACTACCGGGACAGGGGATAGAGACCCAGTACTTC. The chain has TRBV11-2 and TRBJ2-5; 10 bases are shared with TRBD1. The CDR3 has 16 amino acids. CDR1 SGHAT and CDR2 FQNNGV come from the germline V gene. After removal of 2 bases from V and 4 bases from J, the junction contained 7 bases not matched to a gene.

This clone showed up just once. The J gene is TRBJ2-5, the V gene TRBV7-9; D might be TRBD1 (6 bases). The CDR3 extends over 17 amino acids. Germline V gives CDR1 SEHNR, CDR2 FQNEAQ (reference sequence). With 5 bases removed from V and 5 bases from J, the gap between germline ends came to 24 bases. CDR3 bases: TGTGCCAGCAGCCCACGGACAGCAGTCGTGAACGGGGAGACCCAGTACTTC. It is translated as CASSPRTAVVNGETQYF.

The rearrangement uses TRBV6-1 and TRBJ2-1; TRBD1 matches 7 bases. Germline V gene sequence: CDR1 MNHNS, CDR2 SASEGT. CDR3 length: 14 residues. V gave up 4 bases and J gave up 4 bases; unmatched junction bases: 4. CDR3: CASSVQGDYNEQFF. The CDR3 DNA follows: TGTGCCAGCAGTGTCCAGGGGGATTACAATGAGCAGTTCTTC.

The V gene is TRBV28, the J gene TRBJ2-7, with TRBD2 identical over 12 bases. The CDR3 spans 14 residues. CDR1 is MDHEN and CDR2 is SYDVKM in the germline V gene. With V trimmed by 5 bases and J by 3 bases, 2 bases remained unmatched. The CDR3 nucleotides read TGTGCCAGCAGTGGACTAGCGGGGAGCTACGAGCAGTACTTC. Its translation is CASSGLAGSYEQYF.

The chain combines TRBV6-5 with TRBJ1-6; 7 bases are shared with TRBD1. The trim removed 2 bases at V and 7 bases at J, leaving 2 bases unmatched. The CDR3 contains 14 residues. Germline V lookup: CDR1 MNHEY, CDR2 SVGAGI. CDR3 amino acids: CASSYRGLNSPLHF. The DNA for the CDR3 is TGTGCCAGCAGTTACAGGGGGCTAAATTCACCCCTCCACTTT.

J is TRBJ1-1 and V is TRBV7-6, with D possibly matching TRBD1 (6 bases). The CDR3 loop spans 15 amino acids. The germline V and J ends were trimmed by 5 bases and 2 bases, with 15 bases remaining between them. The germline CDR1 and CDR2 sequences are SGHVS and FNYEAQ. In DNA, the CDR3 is TGTGCCAGCAGCCCTTACCGGGACACAAACACTGAAGCTTTCTTT. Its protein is CASSPYRDTNTEAFF.

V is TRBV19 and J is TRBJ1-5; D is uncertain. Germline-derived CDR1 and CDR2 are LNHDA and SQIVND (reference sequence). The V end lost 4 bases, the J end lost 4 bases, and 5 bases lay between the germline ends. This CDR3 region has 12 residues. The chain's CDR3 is CASSRGNQPQHF. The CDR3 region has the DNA TGTGCCAGTAGTAGAGGGAATCAGCCCCAGCATTTT.

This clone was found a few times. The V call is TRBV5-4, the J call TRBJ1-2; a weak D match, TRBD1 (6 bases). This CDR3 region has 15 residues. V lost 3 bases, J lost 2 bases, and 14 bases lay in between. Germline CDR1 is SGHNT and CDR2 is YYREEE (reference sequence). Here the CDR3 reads CASSSGPTGNYGYTF. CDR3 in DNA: TGTGCCAGCAGCTCCGGACCAACAGGGAACTATGGCTACACCTTC. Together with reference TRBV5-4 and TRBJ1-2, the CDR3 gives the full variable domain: ETGVTQSPTHLIKTRGQQVTLRCSSQSGHNTVSWYQQALGQGPQFIFQYYREEENGRGNFPPRFSGLQFPNYSSELNVNALELDDSALYLCASSSGPTGNYGYTFGSGTRLTVV.

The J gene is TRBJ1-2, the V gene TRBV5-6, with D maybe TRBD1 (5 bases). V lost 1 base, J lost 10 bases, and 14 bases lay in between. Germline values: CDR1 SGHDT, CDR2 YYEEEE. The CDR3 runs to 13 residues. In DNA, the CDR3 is TGTGCCAGCAGCTTGTATCAGGGAACAGACTACACCTTC. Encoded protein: CASSLYQGTDYTF.